Listed here is a single T cell receptor beta chain. Its matching antigen is unknown. The source of the sample is a study of long-term antiretroviral therapy in people with HIV. This CDR3 comprises 15 residues. Germline loops: CDR1 LNHDA, CDR2 SQIVND (reference sequence). The germline V and J ends were trimmed by 1 base and 10 bases, with 14 bases remaining between them. The assay used was immunoSEQ (version v3.0), run at survey level. In sequencing, about 40,000-55,000 T-cell genomes per sample were targeted. TCRdb's copy holds only in-frame clones and misses some; the assay was immunoSEQ multiplex PCR. The table records around 6,500 clones, approximately 71% of them present only once. Study-level findings and limits: Pre-ART expanded TRB clones stayed dominant throughout, though often decreasing after ART. HIV repertoires had narrower CDR3 length ranges than controls.

The specimen was unsorted PBMCs, collected 0.2 years after starting antiretroviral therapy. This TCR was recovered from a man aged 40-49 years with HIV. The chain has TRBV19 and TRBJ1-6; D uncertain. The CDR3 region has the DNA TGTGCCAGTAGTATAGGAGCGGGAGGAGGATCACCCCTCCACTTT. Translated: CASSIGAGGGSPLHF.